Detailed here is one T cell receptor (beta chain). The source of the sample is a study of control samples from healthy donors and cancer patients. V lost 2 bases and J 7 bases, leaving 11 bases between the germline ends. CDR1 is SQVTM and CDR2 is ANQGSEA in the germline V gene. CDR3 size: 12 residues. Clones were sequenced by immunoSEQ multiplex PCR, and TCRdb holds only the in-frame ones, with some missing. The data contain about 51,000 clones, 89% of them singletons. V gene TRBV29-1 combines with J gene TRBJ1-1; D may be TRBD1 (5 bases). The receptor was isolated from a man between 35 and 55 years old with colorectal cancer. The specimen was PBMCs. The CDR3 loop is CSVETGGIEAFF. The DNA for the CDR3 is TGCAGCGTTGAAACGGGGGGAATTGAAGCTTTCTTT.